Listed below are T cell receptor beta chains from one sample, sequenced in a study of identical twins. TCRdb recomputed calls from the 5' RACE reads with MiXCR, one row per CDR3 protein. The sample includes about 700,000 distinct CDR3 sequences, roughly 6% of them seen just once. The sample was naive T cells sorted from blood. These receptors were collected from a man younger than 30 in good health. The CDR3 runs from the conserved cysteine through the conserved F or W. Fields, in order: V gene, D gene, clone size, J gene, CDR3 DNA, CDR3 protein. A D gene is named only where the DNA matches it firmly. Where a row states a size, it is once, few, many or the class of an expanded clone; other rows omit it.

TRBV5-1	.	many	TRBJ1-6	TGCGCCAGCAGCTCCTCCCCGCCCAATTCACCCCTCCACTTT	CASSSSPPNSPLHF
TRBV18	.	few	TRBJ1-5	TGTGCCAGCTCACTGGGAGGGGTAATTCAGCCCCAGCATTTT	CASSLGGVIQPQHF
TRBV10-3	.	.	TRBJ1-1	TGTGCCATCAACACTTTGGAGAACACTGAAGCTTTCTTT	CAINTLENTEAFF
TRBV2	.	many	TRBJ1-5	TGTGCCAGCAGTATGCTTAACCGGGACAGCAATCAGCCCCAGCATTTT	CASSMLNRDSNQPQHF
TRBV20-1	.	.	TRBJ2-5	TGCACTTTACGGGGTAGTCTGGCAGAGACCCAGTACTTC	CTLRGSLAETQYF
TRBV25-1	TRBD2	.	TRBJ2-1	TGTGCCAGCAGTGGCCAGGGGAGGACTAGCGGGAGGGGGGCCTACAATGAGCAGTTCTTC	CASSGQGRTSGRGAYNEQFF
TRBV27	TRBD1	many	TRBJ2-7	TGTGCCAGCATCGGGACAGGACCGTACGAGCAGTACTTC	CASIGTGPYEQYF
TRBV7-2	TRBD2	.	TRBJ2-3	TGTGCCAGCAGCGTAAGAGCGGGAGAGACCACAGATACGCAGTATTTT	CASSVRAGETTDTQYF
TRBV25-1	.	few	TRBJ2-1	TGTGCCAGCAGAGAAACCGGGGACCGCGACTTCTTC	CASRETGDRDFF
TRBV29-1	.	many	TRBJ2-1	TGCAGCGTTGATGGCCCAGGGAGTTACAATGAGCAGTTCTTC	CSVDGPGSYNEQFF
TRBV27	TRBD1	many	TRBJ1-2	TGTGCCAGCAGTCCGCTTTTGACAGGGGGAGTCCCCACCTTC	CASSPLLTGGVPTF
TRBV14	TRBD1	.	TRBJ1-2	TGTGCCAGCAGCCATGACCGGGACAGAGATGGCTACACCTTC	CASSHDRDRDGYTF
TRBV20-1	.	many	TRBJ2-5	TGCAGTGCTAAAACAGGGGAGACCCAGTACTTC	CSAKTGETQYF
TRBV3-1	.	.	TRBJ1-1	TGTGCCAGCAGCCCCGAGGGGCAGTTCACTGAAGCTTTCTTT	CASSPEGQFTEAFF
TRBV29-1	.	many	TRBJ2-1	TGCAGCGTTGATCCCGATTACAATGAGCAGTTCTTC	CSVDPDYNEQFF